This is a list of T cell receptor beta chains from one sample in a study of a mutant IDH1 vaccine in newly diagnosed glioma. Their specific antigens are unknown. This table comes from immunoSEQ multiplex PCR, and its TCRdb copy is limited to in-frame clones, with some not included. The table includes around 44,000 clones, 65% to 80% detected once. This material consisted of PBMCs, taken from a glioma patient whose treatment included an IDH1 peptide vaccine. The source is a man between 40 and 49 years old with glioma. The CDR3 runs from the conserved cysteine through the conserved F or W. Each record gives: J gene, V gene, clone size, D gene, CDR3 DNA, CDR3 protein. The D gene is left open where the match is weak. The size of a clone is reported for some rows only, either as once, few or many, or as a class for expanded clones.

TRBJ1-2 TRBV27 few NA TGTGCCACCCAAGGAAGTGCTAACTATGGCTACACCTTC CATQGSANYGYTF
TRBJ1-3 TRBV2 NA NA TGTGCCAGCAGTGTTAGCCGTTCTGGAAACACCATATATTTT CASSVSRSGNTIYF
TRBJ2-7 TRBV6-6 NA NA TGTGCCAGCAGTACAAGCTCCTACGAGCAGTACTTC CASSTSSYEQYF
TRBJ1-1 TRBV2 NA NA TGTGCCAGCACGTTGGAGGTCGTAAACACTGAAGCTTTCTTT CASTLEVVNTEAFF
TRBJ2-2 TRBV7-2 NA NA TGTGCCAGCAGCTTAGTGTTAGTCGGGGAGCTGTTTTTT CASSLVLVGELFF
TRBJ1-2 TRBV2 NA TRBD1 TGTGCCAGCAGGAGGGACAGGGGAGTTTTTGGCTACACCTTC CASRRDRGVFGYTF
TRBJ2-7 TRBV5-6 NA TRBD1 TGTGCCAGCAGATCCGGACAGGACTACGAGCAGTACTTC CASRSGQDYEQYF
TRBJ1-2 TRBV9 once NA TGTGCCAGCAGCCCGTCGGGAGCAAACTATGGCTACACCTTC CASSPSGANYGYTF
TRBJ2-7 TRBV29-1 NA TRBD2 TGCAGCGTTGAAGCCAGCGGGGGCTCCTACGAGCAGTACTTC CSVEASGGSYEQYF
TRBJ2-3 TRBV29-1 NA NA TGCAGCGTTGAATTTGGGCGGGGAAGCACAGATACGCAGTATTTT CSVEFGRGSTDTQYF
TRBJ2-5 TRBV6-1 NA TRBD1 TGTGCCAGCAGTGAGGGGACAGGGATCGGAGAGACCCAGTACTTC CASSEGTGIGETQYF
TRBJ1-5 TRBV5-6 NA NA TGTGCCAGCAGCTTGGCGATGGGGGCTACCAATCAGCCCCAGCATTTT CASSLAMGATNQPQHF
TRBJ1-6 TRBV12-5 NA NA TGTGCTAGTGGACAGGGCCAATATTCACCCCTCCACTTT CASGQGQYSPLHF
TRBJ2-2 TRBV5-1 NA NA TGCGCCAGCAGCTATTACGAGGGGTACACCGGGGAGCTGTTTTTT CASSYYEGYTGELFF
TRBJ2-3 TRBV29-1 NA TRBD2 TGCAGCGTACTAGCGGGGTTTACAGATACGCAGTATTTT CSVLAGFTDTQYF
TRBJ2-1 TRBV6-5 few NA TGTGCCAGCAGTTCGACTGAAAACAATGAGCAGTTCTTC CASSSTENNEQFF
TRBJ1-3 TRBV19 once NA TGTGCCAGTAGTGTAACAGGGAGCTCTGGAAACACCATATATTTT CASSVTGSSGNTIYF
TRBJ1-2 TRBV6-5 NA NA TGTGCCAGCAGAAGGACGGAGCACTATGGCTACACCTTC CASRRTEHYGYTF
TRBJ1-1 TRBV9 NA NA TGTGCCAGCAGTGGAAATATAGGGCTCGTCCCTGAAGCTTTCTTT CASSGNIGLVPEAFF
TRBJ2-5 TRBV5-5 NA NA TGTGCCAGCAGCTATTGGCTCCAAGAGACCCAGTACTTC CASSYWLQETQYF
TRBJ1-5 TRBV19 NA NA TGTGCCAGTAGTATTGTAGGGAATCAGCCCCAGCATTTT CASSIVGNQPQHF
TRBJ2-6 TRBV7-2 once NA TGTGCCAGCAGCTTGCCTGGGGCCAACGTCCTGACTTTC CASSLPGANVLTF
TRBJ2-7 TRBV5-1 NA NA TGCGCCAGCAGCCGGGGGGACAGGCAGTACCCCTACGAGCAGTACTTC CASSRGDRQYPYEQYF
TRBJ2-6 TRBV6-5 NA NA TGTGCCAGCAGTTACAGGGGTTCTGGGGCCAACGTCCTGACTTTC CASSYRGSGANVLTF
TRBJ2-7 TRBV13 NA NA TGTGCCAGCGCGAAGGGACCGGGGGCCTACGAGCAGTACTTC CASAKGPGAYEQYF
TRBJ1-5 TRBV11-3 few NA TGTGCCAGCAGCTTAGTGGGTAAGCCCCAGCATTTT CASSLVGKPQHF
TRBJ2-1 TRBV6-6 NA NA TGTGCCAGCAGTTACCTATACAATGAGCAGTTCTTC CASSYLYNEQFF
TRBJ1-4 TRBV5-4 once TRBD1 TGTGCCAGCAGCCCTGACAGGGGGCTTGAAAAACTGTTTTTT CASSPDRGLEKLFF
TRBJ1-5 TRBV19 few TRBD1 TGTGCCAGTAGTATAGGGCGGGGACAGGGGTATCAGCCCCAGCATTTT CASSIGRGQGYQPQHF
TRBJ2-7 TRBV5-5 NA TRBD1 TGTGCCAGCAGTAAGACCAGGGGGCTCTCCTACGAGCAGTACTTC CASSKTRGLSYEQYF
TRBJ2-5 TRBV2 once TRBD1 TGTGCCAGTAACAGGGGCGGCGAGACCCAGTACTTC CASNRGGETQYF
TRBJ2-1 TRBV29-1 NA NA TGCAGCGTTGCGCGGGGACGTGAGCAGTTCTTC CSVARGREQFF
TRBJ2-3 TRBV10-3 NA NA TGTGCCATCAGTGAGTCCCCAGGGATAACGGCAGATACGCAGTATTTT CAISESPGITADTQYF
TRBJ1-2 TRBV6-6 NA TRBD1 TGTGCCAGCAGAGAGACCGGGACAGGGACGGGCGGCTACACCTTC CASRETGTGTGGYTF
TRBJ1-2 TRBV6-5 NA NA TGTGCCAGCAGTTATGAGGGGGGCCATGGCTACACCTTC CASSYEGGHGYTF
TRBJ1-1 TRBV10-3 few NA TGTGCCATCAGTGAGTACACTGAAGCTTTCTTT CAISEYTEAFF
TRBJ1-4 TRBV7-9 NA NA TGTGCCAGCAGCTTCGCAGGGGTCGAAAAACTGTTTTTT CASSFAGVEKLFF
TRBJ1-2 TRBV30 NA NA TGTGCCTGGAGTGTTGGCAGGCGATATGGCTACACCTTC CAWSVGRRYGYTF
TRBJ2-2 TRBV9 NA NA TGTGCCAGCAGCGTAGCCAGGTCCACCGGGGAGCTGTTTTTT CASSVARSTGELFF
TRBJ1-5 TRBV6-1 NA NA TGTGCCAGCTCCGGGCTAGGGCAGGGTAATCAGCCCCAGCATTTT CASSGLGQGNQPQHF
TRBJ2-7 TRBV7-2 NA TRBD2 TGTGCCAGCAGCCAGGGAGGGCTAGCGGGGGCTGGGGAGCAGTACTTC CASSQGGLAGAGEQYF
TRBJ2-2 TRBV2 NA NA TGTGCCAGCCTACAAGGATCGAACACCGGGGAGCTGTTTTTT CASLQGSNTGELFF
TRBJ1-1 TRBV19 NA NA TGTGCCAGTAGTATAAGGGACGTGGACACTGAAGCTTTCTTT CASSIRDVDTEAFF
TRBJ2-1 TRBV4-2 NA TRBD1 TGTGCCAGCAGCCAACCTAACCGGGACAGCCCTCCAGGTGAGCAGTTCTTC CASSQPNRDSPPGEQFF
TRBJ1-5 TRBV6-1 NA NA TGTGCCAGCAGTGAGAAAAGGGGGGGGAATAGCAATCAGCCCCAGCATTTT CASSEKRGGNSNQPQHF
TRBJ2-5 TRBV11-2 once NA TGTGCCAGCAGCTTAGGGTCTGGGGGCCCCGAAACCCAGTACTTC CASSLGSGGPETQYF
TRBJ2-3 TRBV10-3 NA NA TGTGCCATCAGTGAGATCGGAGGGACTCAACAAGATACGCAGTATTTT CAISEIGGTQQDTQYF
TRBJ1-4 TRBV2 few TRBD1 TGTGCCAGCACTCCCTTAAGCCGTGCGACAGGGTTCAATGAAAAACTGTTTTTT CASTPLSRATGFNEKLFF
TRBJ2-7 TRBV9 NA NA TGTGCCAGCAGCCCTCGCGAAGGGGAGACCTACGAGCAGTACTTC CASSPREGETYEQYF
TRBJ1-1 TRBV7-9 NA TRBD1 TGTGCCAGCAGCCTACCGACAGGGGCCGTGAACACTGAAGCTTTCTTT CASSLPTGAVNTEAFF
TRBJ2-5 TRBV27 NA NA TGTGCCAGCAGTTTCGCCAGGGGGGTAAAAGAGACCCAGTACTTC CASSFARGVKETQYF
TRBJ2-7 TRBV5-1 NA NA TGCGCCAGCAGCGGGAAGGCCCCCTACGAGCAGTACTTC CASSGKAPYEQYF
TRBJ1-1 TRBV6-1 NA NA TGTGCCAGCAGCGGGGGTGTGAACACTGAAGCTTTCTTT CASSGGVNTEAFF
TRBJ2-1 TRBV4-2 NA NA TGTGCCAGCAGCCAAGCGTGGGGCCTTAGCTCCTACAATGAGCAGTTCTTC CASSQAWGLSSYNEQFF
TRBJ2-1 TRBV19 NA TRBD1 TGTGCCAGTACAGGACAGGGGGCGGGTTACAATGAGCAGTTCTTC CASTGQGAGYNEQFF
TRBJ2-5 TRBV19 NA NA TGTGCCAGTAGCATCGACAGGTTCCAAGAGACCCAGTACTTC CASSIDRFQETQYF
TRBJ1-1 TRBV18 few NA TGTGCCAGCTCTGGACAGTTTCTAATGAACACTGAAGCTTTCTTT CASSGQFLMNTEAFF